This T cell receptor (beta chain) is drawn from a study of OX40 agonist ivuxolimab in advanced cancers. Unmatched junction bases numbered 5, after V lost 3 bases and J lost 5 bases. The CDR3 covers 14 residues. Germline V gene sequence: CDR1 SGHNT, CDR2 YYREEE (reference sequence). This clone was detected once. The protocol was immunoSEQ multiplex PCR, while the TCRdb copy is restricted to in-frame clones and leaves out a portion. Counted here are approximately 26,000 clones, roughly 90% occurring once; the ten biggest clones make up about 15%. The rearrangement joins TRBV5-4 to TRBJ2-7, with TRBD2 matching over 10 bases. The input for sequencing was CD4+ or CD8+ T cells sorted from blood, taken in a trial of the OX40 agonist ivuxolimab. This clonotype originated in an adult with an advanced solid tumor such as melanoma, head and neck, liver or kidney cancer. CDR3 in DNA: TGTGCCAGCAGCTGGAGGACTAGCGGCCACGAGCAGTACTTC. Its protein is CASSWRTSGHEQYF.